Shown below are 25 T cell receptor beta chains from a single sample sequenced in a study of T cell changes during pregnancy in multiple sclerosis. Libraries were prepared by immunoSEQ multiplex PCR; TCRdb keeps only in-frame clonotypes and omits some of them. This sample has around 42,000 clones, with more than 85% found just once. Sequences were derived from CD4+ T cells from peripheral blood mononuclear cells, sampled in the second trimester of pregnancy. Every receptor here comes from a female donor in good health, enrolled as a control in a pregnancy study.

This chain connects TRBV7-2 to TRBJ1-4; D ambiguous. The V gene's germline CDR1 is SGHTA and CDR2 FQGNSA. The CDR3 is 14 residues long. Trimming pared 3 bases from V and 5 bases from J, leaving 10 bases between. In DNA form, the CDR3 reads TGTGCCAGCAGCTTGGCGGGCTCAAATGAAAAACTGTTTTTT. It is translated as CASSLAGSNEKLFF.

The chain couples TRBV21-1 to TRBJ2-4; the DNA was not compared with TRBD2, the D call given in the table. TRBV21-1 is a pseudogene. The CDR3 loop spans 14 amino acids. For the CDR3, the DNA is TGTGCCAGCATCTACCGGGAGGGCAGATACATTCAGTACTTC. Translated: CASIYREGRYIQYF.

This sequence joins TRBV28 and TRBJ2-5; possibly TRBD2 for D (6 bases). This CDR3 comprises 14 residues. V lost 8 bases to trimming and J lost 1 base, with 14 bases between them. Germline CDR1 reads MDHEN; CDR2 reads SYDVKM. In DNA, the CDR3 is TGTGCCAGCCGTCCCGGAGGGGTCCAAGAGACCCAGTACTTC. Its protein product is CASRPGGVQETQYF.

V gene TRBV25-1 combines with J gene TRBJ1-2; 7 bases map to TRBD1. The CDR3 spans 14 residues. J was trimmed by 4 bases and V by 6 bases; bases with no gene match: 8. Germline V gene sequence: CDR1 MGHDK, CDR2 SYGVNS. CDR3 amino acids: CASRPGRDSYGYTF. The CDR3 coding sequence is TGTGCCAGCAGGCCAGGCCGGGACAGCTATGGCTACACCTTC.

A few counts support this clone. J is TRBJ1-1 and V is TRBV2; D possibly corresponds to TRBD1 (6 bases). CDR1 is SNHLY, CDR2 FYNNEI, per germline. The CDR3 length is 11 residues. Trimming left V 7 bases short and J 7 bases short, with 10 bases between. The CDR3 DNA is TGTGCCAGCAAGGGGGGGAGTGAAGCTTTCTTT. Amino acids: CASKGGSEAFF. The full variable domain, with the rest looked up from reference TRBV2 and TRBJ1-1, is EPEVTQTPSHQVTQMGQEVILRCVPISNHLYFYWYRQILGQKVEFLVSFYNNEISEKSEIFDDQFSVERPDGSNFTLKIRSTKLEDSAMYFCASKGGSEAFFGQGTRLTVV.

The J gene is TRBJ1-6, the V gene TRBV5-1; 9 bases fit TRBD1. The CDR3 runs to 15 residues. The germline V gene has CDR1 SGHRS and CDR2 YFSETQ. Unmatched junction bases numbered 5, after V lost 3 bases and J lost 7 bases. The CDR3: CASSWGDRANSPLHF. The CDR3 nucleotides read TGCGCCAGCAGCTGGGGGGACAGGGCCAATTCACCCCTCCACTTT.

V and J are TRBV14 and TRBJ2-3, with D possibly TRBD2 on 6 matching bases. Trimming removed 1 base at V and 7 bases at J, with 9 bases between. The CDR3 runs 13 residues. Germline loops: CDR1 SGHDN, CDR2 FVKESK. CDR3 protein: CASSQGAGNTQYF. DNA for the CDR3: TGTGCCAGCAGCCAAGGGGCGGGGAATACGCAGTATTTT. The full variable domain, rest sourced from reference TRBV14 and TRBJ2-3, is EAGVTQFPSHSVIEKGQTVTLRCDPISGHDNLYWYRRVMGKEIKFLLHFVKESKQDESGMPNNRFLAERTGGTYSTLKVQPAELEDSGVYFCASSQGAGNTQYFGPGTRLTVL.

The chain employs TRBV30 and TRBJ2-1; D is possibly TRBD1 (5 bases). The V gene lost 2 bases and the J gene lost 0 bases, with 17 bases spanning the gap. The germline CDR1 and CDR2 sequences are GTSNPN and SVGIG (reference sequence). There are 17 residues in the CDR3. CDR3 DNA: TGTGCCTGGAGTTTAAGCATCGGACAAGGCTCCTACAATGAGCAGTTCTTC. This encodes CAWSLSIGQGSYNEQFF.

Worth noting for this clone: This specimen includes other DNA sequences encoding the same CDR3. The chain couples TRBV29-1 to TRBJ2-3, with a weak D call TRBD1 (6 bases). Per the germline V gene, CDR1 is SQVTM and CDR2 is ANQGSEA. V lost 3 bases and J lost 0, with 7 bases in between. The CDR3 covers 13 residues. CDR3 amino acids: CSVEGASTDTQYF. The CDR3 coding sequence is TGCAGCGTTGAGGGGGCAAGCACAGATACGCAGTATTTT.

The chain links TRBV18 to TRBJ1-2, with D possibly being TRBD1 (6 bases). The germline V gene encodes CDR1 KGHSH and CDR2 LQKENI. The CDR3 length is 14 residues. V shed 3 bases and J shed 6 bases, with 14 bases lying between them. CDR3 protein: CASSPNSGANGYTF. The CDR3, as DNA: TGTGCCAGCTCACCGAATTCAGGGGCAAATGGCTACACCTTC. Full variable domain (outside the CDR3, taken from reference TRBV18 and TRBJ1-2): NAGVMQNPRHLVRRRGQEARLRCSPMKGHSHVYWYRQLPEEGLKFMVYLQKENIIDESGMPKERFSAEFPKEGPSILRIQQVVRGDSAAYFCASSPNSGANGYTFGSGTRLTVV.

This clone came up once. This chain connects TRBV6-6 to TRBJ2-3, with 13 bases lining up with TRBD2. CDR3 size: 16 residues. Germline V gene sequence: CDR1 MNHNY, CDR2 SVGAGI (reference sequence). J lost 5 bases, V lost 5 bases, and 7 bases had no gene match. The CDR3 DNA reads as TGTGCCAGCAGTCTGACTAGCGGGGGGCCGGGAGATACGCAGTATTTT. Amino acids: CASSLTSGGPGDTQYF.

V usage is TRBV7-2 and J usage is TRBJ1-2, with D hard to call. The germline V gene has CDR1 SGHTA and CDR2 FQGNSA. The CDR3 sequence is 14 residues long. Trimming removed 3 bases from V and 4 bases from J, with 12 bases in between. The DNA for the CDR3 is TGTGCCAGCAGCTTGAGGAACGACGGCTATGGCTACACCTTC. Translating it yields CASSLRNDGYGYTF.

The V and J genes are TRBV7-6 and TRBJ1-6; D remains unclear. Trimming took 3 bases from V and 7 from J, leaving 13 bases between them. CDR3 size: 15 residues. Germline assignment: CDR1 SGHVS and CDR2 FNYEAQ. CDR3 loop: CASSFKLRANSPLHF. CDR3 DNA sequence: TGTGCCAGCAGCTTCAAATTGAGGGCAAATTCACCCCTCCACTTT.

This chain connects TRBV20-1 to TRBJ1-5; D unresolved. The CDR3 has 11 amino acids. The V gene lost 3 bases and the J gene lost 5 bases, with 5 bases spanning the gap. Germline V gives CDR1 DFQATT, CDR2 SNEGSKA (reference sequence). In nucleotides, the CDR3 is TGCAGTGCTAGCCTATATCAGCCCCAGCATTTT. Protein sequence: CSASLYQPQHF.

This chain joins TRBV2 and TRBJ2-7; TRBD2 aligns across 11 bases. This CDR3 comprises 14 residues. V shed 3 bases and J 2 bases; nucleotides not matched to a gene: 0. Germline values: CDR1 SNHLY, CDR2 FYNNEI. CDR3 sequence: CASSETSGTYEQYF. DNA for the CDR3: TGTGCCAGCAGTGAGACTAGCGGGACCTACGAGCAGTACTTC.

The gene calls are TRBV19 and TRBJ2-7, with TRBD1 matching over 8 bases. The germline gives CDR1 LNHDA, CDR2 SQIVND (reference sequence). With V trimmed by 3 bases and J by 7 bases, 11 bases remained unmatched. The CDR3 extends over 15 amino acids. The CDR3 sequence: CASSIAATGELEQYF. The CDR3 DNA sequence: TGTGCCAGTAGTATCGCGGCGACAGGGGAGTTGGAGCAGTACTTC.

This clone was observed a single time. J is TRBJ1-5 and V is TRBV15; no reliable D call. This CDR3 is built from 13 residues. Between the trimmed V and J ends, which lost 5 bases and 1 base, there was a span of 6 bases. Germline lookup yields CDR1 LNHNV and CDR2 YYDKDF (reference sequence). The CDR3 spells CATSPSSNQPQHF. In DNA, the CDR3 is TGTGCCACCAGCCCCTCGAGCAATCAGCCCCAGCATTTT. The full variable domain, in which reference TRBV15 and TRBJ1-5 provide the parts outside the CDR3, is DAMVIQNPRYQVTQFGKPVTLSCSQTLNHNVMYWYQQKSSQAPKLLFHYYDKDFNNEADTPDNFQSRRPNTSFCFLDIRSPGLGDTAMYLCATSPSSNQPQHFGDGTRLSIL.

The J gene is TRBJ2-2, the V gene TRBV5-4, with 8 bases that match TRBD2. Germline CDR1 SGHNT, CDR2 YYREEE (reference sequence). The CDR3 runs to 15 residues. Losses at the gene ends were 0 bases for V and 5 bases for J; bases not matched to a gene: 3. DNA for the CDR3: TGTGCCAGCAGCTTGGAGGGACTAGTTACCGGGGAGCTGTTTTTT. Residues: CASSLEGLVTGELFF.

The CDR3: CASSRTSGGDTGELFF. The CDR3, as DNA: TGCGCCAGCAGCAGGACTAGCGGGGGAGACACCGGGGAGCTGTTTTTT. The gene calls are TRBV5-1 and TRBJ2-2, with 13 positions matching TRBD2. Per germline, CDR1 SGHRS and CDR2 YFSETQ. This CDR3 has 16 residues. V lost 4 bases and J lost 3; bases outside the gene matches: 3.

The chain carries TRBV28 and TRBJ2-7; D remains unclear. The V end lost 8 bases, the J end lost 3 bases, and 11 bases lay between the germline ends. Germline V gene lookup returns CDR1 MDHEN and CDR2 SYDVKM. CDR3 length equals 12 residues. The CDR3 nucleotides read TGTGCCAGCTTAGGAGTTCGCTACGAGCAGTACTTC. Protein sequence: CASLGVRYEQYF.

The CDR3, as DNA: TGTGCCAGTAGTCCGCAGTCGTCTGGAAACACCATATATTTT. Amino acid sequence: CASSPQSSGNTIYF. The rearrangement links TRBV19 to TRBJ1-3; D unclear. Germline-derived CDR1 and CDR2 are LNHDA and SQIVND (reference sequence). V was trimmed by 5 bases and J by 1 base, leaving 9 bases between them. CDR3 length: 14 residues.

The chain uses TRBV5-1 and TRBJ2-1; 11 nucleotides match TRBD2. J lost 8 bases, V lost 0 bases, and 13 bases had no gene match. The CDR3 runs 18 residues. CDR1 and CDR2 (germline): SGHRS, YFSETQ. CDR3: CASSLETASGRLGYEQFF. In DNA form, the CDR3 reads TGCGCCAGCAGCTTGGAGACGGCTAGCGGGAGGTTGGGATATGAGCAGTTCTTC.

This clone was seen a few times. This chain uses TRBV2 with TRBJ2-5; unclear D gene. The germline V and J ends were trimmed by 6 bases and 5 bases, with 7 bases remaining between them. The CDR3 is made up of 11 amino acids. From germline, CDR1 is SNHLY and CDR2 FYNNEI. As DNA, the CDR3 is TGTGCCAGCAGCCACAAGGAGACCCAGTACTTC. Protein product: CASSHKETQYF.

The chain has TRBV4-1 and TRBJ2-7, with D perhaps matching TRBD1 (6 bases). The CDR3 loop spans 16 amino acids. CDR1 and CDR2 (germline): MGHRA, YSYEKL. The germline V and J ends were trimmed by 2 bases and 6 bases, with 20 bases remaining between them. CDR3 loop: CASSQSPTRQEGEQYF. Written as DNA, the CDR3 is TGCGCCAGCAGCCAAAGCCCAACCCGACAGGAAGGCGAGCAGTACTTC.

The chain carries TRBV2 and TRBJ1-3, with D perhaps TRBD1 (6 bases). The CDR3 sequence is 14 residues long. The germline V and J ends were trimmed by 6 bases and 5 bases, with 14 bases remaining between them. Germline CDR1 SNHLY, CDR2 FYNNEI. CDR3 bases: TGTGCCAGCAGCCTCCGGGACAACAGAAACACCATATATTTT. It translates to CASSLRDNRNTIYF.